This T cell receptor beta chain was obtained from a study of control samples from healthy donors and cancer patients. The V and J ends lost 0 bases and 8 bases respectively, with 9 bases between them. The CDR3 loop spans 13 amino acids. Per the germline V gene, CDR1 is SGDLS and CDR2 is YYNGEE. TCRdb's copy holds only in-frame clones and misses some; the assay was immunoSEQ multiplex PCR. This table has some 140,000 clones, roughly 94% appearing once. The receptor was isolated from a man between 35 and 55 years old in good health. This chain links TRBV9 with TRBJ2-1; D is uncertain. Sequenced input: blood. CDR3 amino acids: CASSVGRLDEQFF. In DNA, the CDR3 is TGTGCCAGCAGCGTAGGAAGGTTGGATGAGCAGTTCTTC.